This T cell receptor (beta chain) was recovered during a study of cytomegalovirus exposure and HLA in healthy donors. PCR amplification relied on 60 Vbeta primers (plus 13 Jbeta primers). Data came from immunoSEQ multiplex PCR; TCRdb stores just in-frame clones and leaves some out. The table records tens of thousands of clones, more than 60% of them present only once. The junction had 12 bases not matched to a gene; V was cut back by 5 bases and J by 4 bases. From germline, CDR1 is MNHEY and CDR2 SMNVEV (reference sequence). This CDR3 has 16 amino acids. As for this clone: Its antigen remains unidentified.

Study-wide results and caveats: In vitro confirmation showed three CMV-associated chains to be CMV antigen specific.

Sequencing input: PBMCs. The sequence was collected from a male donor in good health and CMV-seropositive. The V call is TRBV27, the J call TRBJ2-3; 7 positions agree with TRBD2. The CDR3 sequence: CASSEVRTSKPDTQYF. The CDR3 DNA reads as TGTGCCAGCAGTGAGGTTCGGACTAGTAAACCAGATACGCAGTATTTT.